The 12 T cell receptor beta chains below were found in one sample sequenced in a study of graft-versus-host responses after intestinal transplantation. Clones were read by immunoSEQ multiplex PCR, and TCRdb kept only the in-frame ones, dropping some. The data show more than 95,000 clones, roughly 84% seen once. No antigen is known for these receptors. Sequencing was performed on unstimulated CD4+ T cells sorted from spleen or lymph node cells, taken before intestinal transplant. These receptor sequences come from a human donor who received an intestinal transplant.

The chain combines TRBV7-6 with TRBJ1-2, with 7 bases lining up with TRBD1. The V segment lost 5 bases and the J segment 3 bases; nucleotides outside the gene matches: 6. Germline lookup yields CDR1 SGHVS and CDR2 FNYEAQ. The CDR3 contains 14 residues. The CDR3 region is CASSPGQAYYGYTF. CDR3 DNA sequence: TGTGCCAGCAGCCCAGGACAGGCATACTATGGCTACACCTTC.

The V gene is TRBV7-7, the J gene TRBJ2-2; D is undetermined. CDR3 length: 13 amino acids. The germline CDR1 and CDR2 sequences are SSHAT and FNYEAQ (reference sequence). The germline V and J ends were trimmed by 2 bases and 3 bases, with 4 bases remaining between them. CDR3 sequence reads: CASSLLDTGELFF. The CDR3, as DNA: TGTGCCAGCAGCTTACTGGACACCGGGGAGCTGTTTTTT.

The chain joins TRBV6-1 to TRBJ2-1; TRBD1 might be the D (6 bases). V dropped 3 bases and J dropped 8 bases, with 20 bases sitting between them. Per germline, CDR1 MNHNS and CDR2 SASEGT. The CDR3 runs 16 residues. Written as DNA, the CDR3 is TGTGCCAGCAGTGATTTACCGGGACAAAGGCTGCATGAGCAGTTCTTC. Its protein is CASSDLPGQRLHEQFF.

The chain combines TRBV20-1 with TRBJ2-7; weak D call: TRBD1 (6 bases). CDR1 is DFQATT, CDR2 SNEGSKA, per germline (reference sequence). V was pared by 6 bases and J by 7 bases, with 13 bases between. This CDR3 has 11 amino acids. CDR3 sequence reads: CSAITGSEQYF. The DNA of the CDR3 is TGCAGTGCGATAACAGGGTCGGAGCAGTACTTC.

The chain recombines TRBV4-1 with TRBJ2-7, with a possible D match to TRBD1 (6 bases). Between the trimmed V and J ends, which lost 4 bases and 3 bases, there was a span of 22 bases. Germline V gene lookup returns CDR1 MGHRA and CDR2 YSYEKL. This CDR3 is 17 amino acids long. CDR3 sequence: CASSLSGAPGPGYEQYF. CDR3 in DNA: TGCGCCAGCAGCCTGTCAGGGGCACCAGGTCCAGGCTACGAGCAGTACTTC.

The chain is built from TRBV15 and TRBJ2-7, with 9 bases that match TRBD2. After removal of 1 base from V and 4 bases from J, the junction contained 8 bases not matched to a gene. Germline assignment: CDR1 LNHNV and CDR2 YYDKDF (reference sequence). This CDR3 region has 16 residues. CDR3 sequence: CATSRVTAGGVYEQYF. The CDR3 DNA reads TGTGCCACCAGCAGAGTTACAGCGGGGGGCGTGTACGAGCAGTACTTC.

V and J are TRBV7-9 and TRBJ1-6, with no clear D. Trimming stripped 1 base from V and 2 bases from J, with 9 bases between. In germline, CDR1 is SEHNR, CDR2 FQNEAQ (reference sequence). The CDR3 covers 16 residues. The CDR3 is CASSLGRRPYNSPLHF. Written as DNA, the CDR3 is TGTGCCAGCAGCTTAGGGCGGCGTCCCTATAATTCACCCCTCCACTTT.

This chain connects TRBV10-2 to TRBJ2-7, with 8 positions matching TRBD1. The CDR3 has 16 amino acids. Germline-derived CDR1 and CDR2 are WSHSY and SAAADI. V gave up 3 bases and J gave up 0 bases; unmatched junction bases: 7. CDR3 nucleotides: TGCGCCAGCAGTGACCCAGGGGGCCCCACCTCCTACGAGCAGTACTTC. It specifies CASSDPGGPTSYEQYF.

The chain recombines TRBV6-1 with TRBJ2-1, with 13 bases aligning to TRBD2. The CDR3 runs to 14 residues. The V segment lost 5 bases and the J segment 7 bases; nucleotides outside the gene matches: 2. The germline V gene encodes CDR1 MNHNS and CDR2 SASEGT. Written as DNA, the CDR3 is TGTGCCAGCAGTTCGGGACTAGCGGGGAATGAGCAGTTCTTC. Protein sequence: CASSSGLAGNEQFF.

The V gene is TRBV6-5, the J gene TRBJ2-5, with 7 bases fitting TRBD1. V lost 7 bases to trimming and J lost 1 base; unmatched junction nucleotides: 6. This CDR3 comprises 14 residues. CDR1 MNHEY and CDR2 SVGAGI come from the germline V gene. The CDR3: CASTHRGLQETQYF. The CDR3 coding sequence is TGTGCCAGCACCCACAGGGGCCTCCAAGAGACCCAGTACTTC.

V gene TRBV18 combines with J gene TRBJ2-7; 7 bases are a match to TRBD1. Germline V gives CDR1 KGHSH, CDR2 LQKENI. After removal of 2 bases from V and 3 bases from J, the junction contained 7 bases not matched to a gene. This CDR3 contains 15 residues. The chain's CDR3 is CASSPDRERVYEQYF. CDR3 coding DNA: TGTGCCAGCTCACCAGACAGGGAAAGGGTCTACGAGCAGTACTTC. Drawing the rest from reference TRBV18 and TRBJ2-7, the complete variable domain is NAGVMQNPRHLVRRRGQEARLRCSPMKGHSHVYWYRQLPEEGLKFMVYLQKENIIDESGMPKERFSAEFPKEGPSILRIQQVVRGDSAAYFCASSPDRERVYEQYFGPGTRLTVT.

This rearrangement joins TRBV30 to TRBJ1-2; D might be TRBD1 (6 bases). Trimming took 1 base from V and 4 from J, leaving 13 bases between them. CDR3 length: 14 residues. Germline V gene sequence: CDR1 GTSNPN, CDR2 SVGIG (reference sequence). The CDR3 sequence is CAWSGGRGSYGYTF. CDR3 DNA sequence: TGTGCCTGGAGTGGGGGCAGGGGAAGCTATGGCTACACCTTC.